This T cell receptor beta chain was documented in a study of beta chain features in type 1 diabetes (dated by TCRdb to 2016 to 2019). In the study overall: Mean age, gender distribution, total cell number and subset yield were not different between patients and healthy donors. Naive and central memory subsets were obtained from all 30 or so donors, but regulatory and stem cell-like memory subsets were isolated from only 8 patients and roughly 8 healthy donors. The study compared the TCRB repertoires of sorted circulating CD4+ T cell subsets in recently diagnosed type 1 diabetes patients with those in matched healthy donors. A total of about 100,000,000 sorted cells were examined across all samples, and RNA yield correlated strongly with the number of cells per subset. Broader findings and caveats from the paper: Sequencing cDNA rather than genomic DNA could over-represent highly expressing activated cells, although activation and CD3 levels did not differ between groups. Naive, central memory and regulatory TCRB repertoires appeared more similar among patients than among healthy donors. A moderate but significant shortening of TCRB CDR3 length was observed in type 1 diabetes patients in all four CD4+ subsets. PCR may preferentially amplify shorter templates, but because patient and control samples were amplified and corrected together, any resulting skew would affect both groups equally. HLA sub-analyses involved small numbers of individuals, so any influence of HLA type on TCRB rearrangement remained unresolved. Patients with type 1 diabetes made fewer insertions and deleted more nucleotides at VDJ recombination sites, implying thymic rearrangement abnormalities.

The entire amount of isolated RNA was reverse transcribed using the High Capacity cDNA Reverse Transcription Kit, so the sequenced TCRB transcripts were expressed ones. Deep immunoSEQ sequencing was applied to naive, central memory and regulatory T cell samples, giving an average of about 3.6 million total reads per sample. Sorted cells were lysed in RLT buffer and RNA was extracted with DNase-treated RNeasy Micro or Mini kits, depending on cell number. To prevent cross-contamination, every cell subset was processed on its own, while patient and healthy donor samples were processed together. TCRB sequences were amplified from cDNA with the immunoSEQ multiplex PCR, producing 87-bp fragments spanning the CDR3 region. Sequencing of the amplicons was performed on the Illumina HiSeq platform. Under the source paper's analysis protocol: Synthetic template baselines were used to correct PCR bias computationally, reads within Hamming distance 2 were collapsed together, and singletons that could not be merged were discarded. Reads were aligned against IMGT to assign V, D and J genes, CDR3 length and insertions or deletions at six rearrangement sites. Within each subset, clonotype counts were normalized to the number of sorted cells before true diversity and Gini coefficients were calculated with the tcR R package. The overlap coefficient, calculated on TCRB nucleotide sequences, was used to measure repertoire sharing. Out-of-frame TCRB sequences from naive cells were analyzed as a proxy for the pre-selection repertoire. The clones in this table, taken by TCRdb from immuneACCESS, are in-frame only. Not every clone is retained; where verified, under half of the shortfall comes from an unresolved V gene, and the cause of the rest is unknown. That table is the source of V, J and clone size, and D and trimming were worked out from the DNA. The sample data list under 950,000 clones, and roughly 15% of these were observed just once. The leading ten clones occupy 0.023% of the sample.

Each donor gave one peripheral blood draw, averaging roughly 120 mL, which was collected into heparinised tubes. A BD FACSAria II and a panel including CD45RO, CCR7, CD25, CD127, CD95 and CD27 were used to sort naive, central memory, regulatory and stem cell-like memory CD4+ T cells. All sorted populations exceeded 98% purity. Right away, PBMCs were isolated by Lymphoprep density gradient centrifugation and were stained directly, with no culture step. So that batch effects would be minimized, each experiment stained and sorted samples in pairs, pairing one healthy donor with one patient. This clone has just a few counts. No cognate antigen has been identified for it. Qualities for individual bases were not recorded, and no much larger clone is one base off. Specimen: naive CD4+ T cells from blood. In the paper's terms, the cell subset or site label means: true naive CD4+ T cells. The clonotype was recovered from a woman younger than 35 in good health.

The CDR3 protein is CASSDGGRNQETQYF. At the DNA level, the sequence is TGTGCCAGCAGTGACGGCGGGAGGAACCAAGAGACCCAGTACTTC. Recombination joined TRBV25-1 with TRBJ2-5; TRBD2 lines up with 8 middle nucleotides. At the junction V is shortened by 3 bases and J by 0 bases; bases outside the gene matches: 3. In the germline V gene, CDR1 corresponds to MGHDK and CDR2 to SYGVNS. Inclusive of the bounding cysteine and phenylalanine, the CDR3 is 15 residues long. Solely the CDR3 DNA is kept, with 45 bases framed from the first base.